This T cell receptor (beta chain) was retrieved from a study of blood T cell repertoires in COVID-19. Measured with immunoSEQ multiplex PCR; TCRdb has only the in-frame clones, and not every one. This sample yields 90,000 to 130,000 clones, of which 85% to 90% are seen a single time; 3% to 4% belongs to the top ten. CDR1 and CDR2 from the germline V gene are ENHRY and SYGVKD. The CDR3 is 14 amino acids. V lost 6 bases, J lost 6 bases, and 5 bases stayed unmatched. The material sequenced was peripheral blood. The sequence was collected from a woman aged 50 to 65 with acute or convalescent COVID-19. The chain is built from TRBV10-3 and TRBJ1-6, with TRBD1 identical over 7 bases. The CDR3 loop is CAISERQGNSPLHF. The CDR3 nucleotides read TGTGCCATCAGCGAACGACAGGGTAATTCACCCCTCCACTTT.